One sample yielded the 27 T cell receptor beta chains listed below, sequenced in a study of blood T cells in healthy people across ages (dated by TCRdb to 2015 to 2017). Libraries were built with 5' RACE. This sample was sequenced with an Illumina HiSeq 2500. A second PCR of roughly 7 to 11 cycles was performed with a sample-barcoded 5' primer and a J-beta primer mix. The raw public data were reprocessed by TCRdb itself: fastp quality trimming at Q25, MiXCR clonotype calling, in-frame beta chains only. Here each entry gathers all rows of one CDR3 protein and keeps the most common genes and DNA. The sample table shows roughly 790,000 distinct CDR3 sequences, and roughly 41% are seen once. The top ten hold around a fifth of the sample. Sequenced sample: blood. Source of these receptors: a woman aged 60-75 years in good health.

This chain connects TRBV20-1 to TRBJ1-5; 10 positions match TRBD1. V was clipped by 6 bases and J by 2 bases; unmatched bases: 13. CDR1 DFQATT and CDR2 SNEGSKA come from the germline V gene (reference sequence). The CDR3 extends over 17 amino acids. CDR3 residues: CSALPDRGQWGNQPQHF. The CDR3 nucleotides are TGCAGTGCCCTCCCCGACAGGGGGCAATGGGGCAATCAGCCCCAGCATTTT.

In this sample, this clonotype turned up a few times. This rearrangement joins TRBV27 to TRBJ2-1; D is unclear. Between the trimmed V and J ends, which lost 3 bases and 0 bases, there was a span of 9 bases. The CDR3 is made up of 15 amino acids. Germline CDR1 reads MNHEY; CDR2 reads SMNVEV (reference sequence). The CDR3 DNA sequence: TGTGCCAGCAGTTTTTGGCGATACTCCTACAATGAGCAGTTCTTC. Its protein product is CASSFWRYSYNEQFF.

J is TRBJ2-1 and V is TRBV7-8; maybe TRBD2 (5 bases). The CDR3 contains 15 residues. The V end lost 5 bases, the J end lost 0 bases, and 11 bases lay between the germline ends. CDR1 is SGHVS, CDR2 FQNEAQ, per germline. The CDR3 region is CASSPGLSSYNEQFF. CDR3 DNA sequence: TGTGCCAGCAGCCCCGGACTTAGCTCCTACAATGAGCAGTTCTTC. Supplemented by reference TRBV7-8 and TRBJ2-1, the full variable domain reads GAGVSQSPRYKVAKRGQDVALRCDPISGHVSLFWYQQALGQGPEFLTYFQNEAQLDKSGLPSDRFFAERPEGSVSTLKIQRTQQEDSAVYLCASSPGLSSYNEQFFGPGTRLTVL.

The chain employs TRBV20-1 and TRBJ2-4, with 11 bases fitting TRBD1. The last part of the DNA fits TRBJ2-7 better; the J call may be wrong. CDR1 DFQATT and CDR2 SNEGSKA come from the germline V gene (reference sequence). The CDR3 loop spans 15 amino acids. CDR3 sequence reads: CSASGGDRGFYEQYF. The CDR3 DNA reads TGCAGTGCTAGTGGAGGGGACAGGGGGTTCTACGAGCAGTACTTC.

With respect to this clonotype: Possible read error: a much larger clone is one base away. The rearrangement links TRBV29-1 to TRBJ2-1, with 11 bases matching TRBD2. The DNA end lines up better with TRBJ2-7; the J call may be wrong. The CDR3 contains 14 residues. The V gene's germline CDR1 is SQVTM and CDR2 ANQGSEA. This CDR3 is CSSTTGLAVNEQYF. The CDR3 nucleotides read TGCAGCTCCACTACGGGACTAGCGGTCAATGAGCAGTACTTC.

About this clonotype: A much larger clone lies one base from this, so it may be a read error. This sequence joins TRBV3-1 and TRBJ2-5; maybe TRBD2 (6 bases). The CDR3 contains 15 residues. The germline V gene encodes CDR1 LGHDT and CDR2 YNNKEL (reference sequence). CDR3 nucleotide sequence: TGTGCCAGCAGCCAAGGGACGGGGGTCCAAGGGACCCAGTACTTC. Translating gives CASSQGTGVQGTQYF.

This rearrangement joins TRBV2 to TRBJ1-5, with unresolved D. This CDR3 contains 15 residues. The germline CDR1 and CDR2 sequences are SNHLY and FYNNEI. Between the trimmed V and J ends, which lost 3 bases and 0 bases, there was a span of 9 bases. CDR3 region: CASSDLRNSNQPQHF. As DNA, the CDR3 is TGTGCCAGCAGTGATTTGAGAAATAGCAATCAGCCCCAGCATTTT.

This clonotype was picked up many times. This CDR3 is CASSSTGAGNFYEQYF. Here the CDR3 DNA reads TGTGCCAGCAGCTCCACTGGGGCAGGGAACTTCTACGAGCAGTACTTC. J is TRBJ2-7 and V is TRBV6-6; maybe TRBD1 (5 bases). Germline V gene lookup returns CDR1 MNHNY and CDR2 SVGAGI (reference sequence). The CDR3 extends over 16 amino acids. Trimming stripped 6 bases from V and 3 bases from J, with 21 bases between.

This chain links TRBV3-1 with TRBJ2-1; D is unresolved. Trimming removed 7 bases from V and 13 bases from J, with 17 bases in between. This CDR3 has 12 amino acids. Germline assignment: CDR1 LGHDT and CDR2 YNNKEL (reference sequence). The CDR3 DNA sequence: TGTGCCAGCAAAAACAGTGCGGAGACCCAGTTCTTC. Protein product: CASKNSAETQFF.

Concerning this clonotype: A much larger clone lies one base from this, so it may be a read error. The V gene is TRBV12-3 or TRBV12-4, the J gene TRBJ1-2; TRBD1 matches 9 bases. The CDR3 contains 13 residues. J gave up 6 bases and V 5 bases, and 4 bases lay outside the gene matches. CDR3 sequence: CASSAGQGHGYTF. In nucleotides, the CDR3 is TGTGCCAGCAGTGCGGGACAGGGACATGGCTACACCTTC.

This clonotype was counted a few times. The gene calls are TRBV7-8 and TRBJ2-5; TRBD2 aligns across 12 bases. The CDR3 consists of 17 residues. The trim removed 1 base at V and 1 base at J, leaving 4 bases unmatched. Germline assignment: CDR1 SGHVS and CDR2 FQNEAQ. In nucleotides, the CDR3 is TGTGCCAGCAGCTTAGGGGGACTAGCGGGTACCCAAGAGACCCAGTACTTC. It is translated as CASSLGGLAGTQETQYF.

There are a few counts of this clonotype. This chain links TRBV7-2 with TRBJ2-1; D might be TRBD1 (6 bases). In germline, CDR1 is SGHTA, CDR2 FQGNSA. V shed 0 bases and J shed 7 bases, with 16 bases lying between them. CDR3 length: 16 residues. DNA of the CDR3: TGTGCCAGCAGCTTAGCGTTGGCAGGGGTCGGGAATGAGCAGTTCTTC. This sequence encodes CASSLALAGVGNEQFF.

The chain carries TRBV7-2 and TRBJ1-2; 8 bases line up with TRBD1. In germline, CDR1 is SGHTA, CDR2 FQGNSA. The CDR3 contains 15 residues. After removal of 1 base from V and 4 bases from J, the junction contained 5 bases not matched to a gene. DNA of the CDR3: TGTGCCAGCAGCTTAGTTGAAGGACAGGGCTATGGCTACACCTTC. Translation: CASSLVEGQGYGYTF.

This clonotype was recorded many times. One base away lies a much larger clone, so this may be a sequencing read error. This chain connects TRBV29-1 to TRBJ2-1; D is unclear. The end of the DNA is better explained by TRBJ2-7, so the J call may be wrong. Germline CDR1 is SQVTM and CDR2 is ANQGSEA. The CDR3 totals 12 residues. CDR3 nucleotide sequence: TGCAGCGTGGTAGGAGTCTACAATGAGCAGTACTTC. It specifies CSVVGVYNEQYF.

The chain combines TRBV28 with TRBJ2-1, with 8 positions matching TRBD2. Germline CDR1 reads MDHEN; CDR2 reads SYDVKM. The trim removed 8 bases at V and 7 bases at J, leaving 19 bases unmatched. CDR3 length: 17 residues. The CDR3 protein is CASVAVFPAGVGNEQFF. The CDR3 DNA is TGTGCCAGCGTAGCAGTTTTCCCAGCGGGAGTAGGGAATGAGCAGTTCTTC. Based on the CDR3 plus reference TRBV28 and TRBJ2-1, the full variable domain is DVKVTQSSRYLVKRTGEKVFLECVQDMDHENMFWYRQDPGLGLRLIYFSYDVKMKEKGDIPEGYSVSREKKERFSLILESASTNQTSMYLCASVAVFPAGVGNEQFFGPGTRLTVL.

The table lists this clonotype with a few counts. Relative to the germline gene, one junction end is altered; a read error may explain this. The chain carries TRBV5-1 and TRBJ2-7, with 7 bases aligning to TRBD1. Germline-derived CDR1 and CDR2 are SGHRS and YFSETQ. The CDR3 is 15 amino acids. CDR3 in amino acids: CASSLVYRGSDEQYF. The CDR3 DNA reads as TGCGCCAGCAGCTTAGTCTACAGGGGCTCCGACGAGCAGTACTTC.

The V and J genes are TRBV16 and TRBJ1-4; D is ambiguous. Germline CDR1 KGHSY, CDR2 FQNENV. CDR3 length: 15 residues. Deletions cut 3 bases from V and 10 bases from J, with 18 bases between. The CDR3 region has the DNA TGTGCCAGCAGCCACACATCGAACCTATATGTAAAACTGTTTTTT. This translates into CASSHTSNLYVKLFF.

The chain links TRBV18 to TRBJ2-3; 11 bases align to TRBD2. Germline V lookup: CDR1 KGHSH, CDR2 LQKENI. V lost 4 bases to trimming and J lost 5 bases; unmatched junction nucleotides: 5. There are 15 residues in the CDR3. CDR3 in amino acids: CASSLTSGSRDTQYF. In DNA form, the CDR3 reads TGTGCCAGCTCACTTACTAGCGGGAGTCGAGATACGCAGTATTTT.

This clonotype was seen once. Being one base from a much bigger clone, this may be a read error. The chain employs TRBV10-3 and TRBJ2-3; 12 nucleotides agree with TRBD2. The CDR3 covers 17 residues. CDR1 is ENHRY, CDR2 SYGVKD, per germline. The DNA of the CDR3 is TGTGCCATCAGGGCTAGCGGGGGGGCCGCTGGTACAGATGCGCAGTATTTT. Encoded protein: CAIRASGGAAGTDAQYF.

The genes are TRBV29-1 and TRBJ2-7; maybe TRBD2 (6 bases). This CDR3 is 13 amino acids long. From germline, CDR1 is SQVTM and CDR2 ANQGSEA. Trimming stripped 4 bases from V and 1 base from J, with 11 bases between. The CDR3 loop reads CSVVISGSYEQYF. Written as DNA, the CDR3 is TGCAGCGTTGTGATTAGCGGATCCTACGAGCAGTACTTC.

The V and J genes are TRBV5-1 and TRBJ1-5; perhaps TRBD1 as D (5 bases). Germline V gives CDR1 SGHRS, CDR2 YFSETQ. This CDR3 spans 14 amino acids. The germline V and J ends were trimmed by 4 bases and 8 bases, with 16 bases remaining between them. CDR3 region: CASSMHQGAEPQHF. The CDR3 DNA follows: TGCGCCAGCAGCATGCACCAGGGCGCGGAGCCCCAGCATTTT.

This clonotype has only a few counts. This chain connects TRBV18 to TRBJ2-7; tentative D call: TRBD2 (5 bases). From germline, CDR1 is KGHSH and CDR2 LQKENI. Between the trimmed V and J ends, which lost 4 bases and 2 bases, there was a span of 12 bases. The CDR3 sequence is 14 residues long. The CDR3 loop reads CASSLGDSPYEQYF. As DNA, the CDR3 is TGTGCCAGCTCACTGGGAGACTCCCCCTACGAGCAGTACTTC.

The J gene is TRBJ2-1, the V gene TRBV4-2; D is perhaps TRBD2 (5 bases). Deletions cut 1 base from V and 6 bases from J, with 16 bases between. Germline V gives CDR1 LGHNA, CDR2 YNFKEQ. This CDR3 comprises 16 residues. The CDR3 sequence is CASSQGPAEVPNEQFF. As DNA, the CDR3 is TGTGCCAGCAGCCAAGGCCCAGCGGAAGTCCCCAATGAGCAGTTCTTC.

This rearrangement joins TRBV5-6 to TRBJ2-1; D is uncertain. The ends were cut back, 5 bases at V and 0 bases at J, with 12 bases in the middle. CDR1 is SGHDT, CDR2 YYEEEE, per germline. The CDR3 length is 15 residues. CDR3 residues: CASSLVRSSYNEQFF. CDR3 coding DNA: TGTGCCAGCAGTCTAGTGCGGAGCTCCTACAATGAGCAGTTCTTC.

This chain connects TRBV7-8 to TRBJ1-2; D not resolved. This CDR3 spans 14 amino acids. The V gene lost 5 bases and the J gene lost 2 bases, with 12 bases spanning the gap. The germline V gene has CDR1 SGHVS and CDR2 FQNEAQ. The CDR3 region has the DNA TGTGCCAGCAGCGCCGATCGATCAAACTATGGCTACACCTTC. This encodes CASSADRSNYGYTF.

This clonotype was counted once. A much larger clone lies a single base off, so this may be a read error. This chain joins TRBV7-6 and TRBJ2-1, with 7 nucleotides matching TRBD2. The J call may be incorrect, as the DNA end agrees better with TRBJ2-7. This CDR3 contains 17 residues. From germline, CDR1 is SGHVS and CDR2 FNYEAQ. The CDR3 sequence: CASSPRSGSDPYNEQYF. In DNA, the CDR3 is TGTGCCAGCAGCCCCCGTAGCGGGTCTGACCCCTACAATGAGCAGTACTTC.

The chain couples TRBV20-1 to TRBJ2-2; D gene ambiguous. CDR1 is DFQATT, CDR2 SNEGSKA, per germline (reference sequence). Trimming shortened V by 7 bases and J by 7 bases, and 13 bases separated the two germline ends. CDR3 length: 12 amino acids. CDR3 sequence: CSVPLGSGELFF. DNA for the CDR3: TGCAGTGTGCCCCTCGGTAGCGGGGAGCTGTTTTTT.